These 27 T cell receptor beta chains came from one sample sequenced in a study of blood T cell repertoires in COVID-19. Method: immunoSEQ multiplex PCR; TCRdb's copy keeps in-frame clones and lacks some. The table has about 130,000 clones, approximately 85% seen once. The specimen sequenced was peripheral blood. Receptors originate from a woman aged 80 or over with COVID-19, enrolled during active disease.

V usage is TRBV28 and J usage is TRBJ2-4, with TRBD2 as a possible D gene (5 bases). This CDR3 is 16 amino acids long. The V end was cut by 5 bases, the J end by 7 bases, with 21 bases between. Per germline, CDR1 MDHEN and CDR2 SYDVKM. CDR3 in amino acids: CASSPASGGRVNIQYF. Written as DNA, the CDR3 is TGTGCCAGCAGTCCCGCCTCCGGAGGAAGGGTGAACATTCAGTACTTC.

The J gene is TRBJ2-2, the V gene TRBV7-6; 9 bases line up with TRBD2. Germline values: CDR1 SGHVS, CDR2 FNYEAQ. J gave up 4 bases and V 6 bases, and 9 bases lay outside the gene matches. There are 16 residues in the CDR3. The CDR3 DNA follows: TGTGCCAGCAGTCGCGGGGGGGTGCAGAGCACCGGGGAGCTGTTTTTT. Its protein product is CASSRGGVQSTGELFF.

The V gene is TRBV28, the J gene TRBJ2-7, with 9 bases aligning to TRBD1. J was trimmed by 3 bases and V by 6 bases; bases with no gene match: 6. This CDR3 has 14 residues. Germline V CDR1 and CDR2: MDHEN, SYDVKM. As DNA, the CDR3 is TGTGCCAGCAGGGGACAGGGTGGAAACTACGAGCAGTACTTC. Translating gives CASRGQGGNYEQYF.

The J gene is TRBJ2-7, the V gene TRBV11-2; possible D gene TRBD1, 5 bases. The V end was cut by 5 bases, the J end by 5 bases, with 13 bases between. Germline V lookup: CDR1 SGHAT, CDR2 FQNNGV. The CDR3 length is 13 residues. The CDR3 is CASSSRVGHEQYF. The CDR3 region has the DNA TGTGCCAGCAGCAGCAGGGTTGGGCACGAGCAGTACTTC. The whole variable domain, filled in from reference TRBV11-2 and TRBJ2-7, reads EAGVAQSPRYKIIEKRQSVAFWCNPISGHATLYWYQQILGQGPKLLIQFQNNGVVDDSQLPKDRFSAERLKGVDSTLKIQPAKLEDSAVYLCASSSRVGHEQYFGPGTRLTVT.

The rearrangement links TRBV11-3 to TRBJ2-1; 8 nucleotides agree with TRBD2. There are 14 residues in the CDR3. V shed 8 bases and J 4 bases; nucleotides not matched to a gene: 7. CDR1 and CDR2 (germline): SGHNT, YENEEA. The CDR3 DNA follows: TGTGCCAGCTCCTTAGCGGGATCTTACAATGAGCAGTTCTTC. This translates into CASSLAGSYNEQFF.

J is TRBJ1-4 and V is TRBV25-1, with 7 bases fitting TRBD1. Trimming removed 9 bases from V and 7 bases from J; junction bases left unmatched: 5. Germline V gives CDR1 MGHDK, CDR2 SYGVNS. This CDR3 region has 12 residues. The CDR3 reads CARRQGGEKLFF. The CDR3 DNA is TGTGCCAGAAGACAGGGTGGTGAAAAACTGTTTTTT.

The V gene is TRBV5-6, the J gene TRBJ2-7; the match to TRBD2 covers 7 bases. The CDR3 is 15 residues long. With 0 bases clipped from V and 3 bases from J, the junction kept 6 bases outside the gene matches. Germline V gene data show CDR1 as SGHDT and CDR2 as YYEEEE. Written as DNA, the CDR3 is TGTGCCAGCAGCTTGGGTGGCGGGAGTGTCTACGAGCAGTACTTC. This codes for CASSLGGGSVYEQYF.

This chain joins TRBV20-1 and TRBJ2-7; 10 bases fit TRBD2. The V gene's germline CDR1 is DFQATT and CDR2 SNEGSKA (reference sequence). V lost 3 bases, J lost 2 bases, and 7 bases stayed unmatched. The CDR3 extends over 15 amino acids. The CDR3 protein is CSASNLAGAAYEQYF. In nucleotides, the CDR3 is TGCAGTGCTAGTAATCTAGCGGGAGCGGCCTACGAGCAGTACTTC.

This CDR3 is CATSRDRTEMTYEQYF. In DNA, the CDR3 is TGTGCCACCAGCAGAGATAGGACAGAGATGACCTACGAGCAGTACTTC. V gene TRBV15 combines with J gene TRBJ2-7, with D perhaps TRBD1 (6 bases). The ends were cut back, 0 bases at V and 2 bases at J, with 14 bases in the middle. Per germline, CDR1 LNHNV and CDR2 YYDKDF (reference sequence). The CDR3 covers 16 residues.

The V and J genes are TRBV11-1 and TRBJ2-1, with TRBD2 matching over 10 bases. CDR1 and CDR2 (germline): SGHAT, FQDESV (reference sequence). Trimming cost V 4 bases and J 5 bases; bases outside gene matches: 5. There are 15 residues in the CDR3. As DNA, the CDR3 is TGTGCCAGCAGCTCCAGGACTAGCGGAAACAATGAGCAGTTCTTC. Its translation: CASSSRTSGNNEQFF.

The chain recombines TRBV2 with TRBJ2-5, with 12 bases identical to TRBD2. The CDR3 runs to 15 residues. The ends lost 2 bases at V and 4 bases at J; junction bases unmatched: 2. Germline loops: CDR1 SNHLY, CDR2 FYNNEI. The CDR3: CASSELAGGPETQYF. In DNA form, the CDR3 reads TGTGCCAGCAGTGAACTAGCGGGAGGGCCAGAGACCCAGTACTTC.

The genes are TRBV7-2 and TRBJ2-2, with D possibly matching TRBD1 (5 bases). Germline V gene sequence: CDR1 SGHTA, CDR2 FQGNSA. The V end was cut by 7 bases, the J end by 8 bases, with 8 bases between. The CDR3 is made up of 11 amino acids. The CDR3 sequence is CASNSGGELFF. The CDR3 DNA is TGTGCCAGCAACTCAGGGGGGGAGCTGTTTTTT.

The rearrangement links TRBV6-2 or TRBV6-3 to TRBJ2-7; TRBD1 aligns across 8 bases. Germline CDR1 and CDR2: MNHEY and SVGEGT. The CDR3 length is 13 residues. With 6 bases clipped from V and 4 bases from J, the junction kept 5 bases outside the gene matches. CDR3 region: CASSDRGGYEQYF. For the CDR3, the DNA is TGTGCCAGCAGCGACAGGGGTGGGTACGAGCAGTACTTC.

V is TRBV2 and J is TRBJ1-5; 9 nucleotides line up with TRBD1. Trimming cost V 8 bases and J 2 bases; bases outside gene matches: 25. Germline loops: CDR1 SNHLY, CDR2 FYNNEI. The CDR3 runs to 21 residues. Written as DNA, the CDR3 is TGTGCCAGCCAGCAGGCGACAGGGGGAGTAGGACGACAAGGGCGCAATCAGCCCCAGCATTTT. Residues: CASQQATGGVGRQGRNQPQHF.

The rearrangement links TRBV28 to TRBJ2-7, with 13 bases aligning to TRBD2. The germline gives CDR1 MDHEN, CDR2 SYDVKM. CDR3 size: 16 residues. J gave up 0 bases and V 7 bases, and 6 bases lay outside the gene matches. CDR3 sequence reads: CASTRRTSGSSYEQYF. The CDR3 nucleotides are TGTGCCAGCACCAGACGGACTAGCGGGAGCTCCTACGAGCAGTACTTC. The variable domain in full, with the rest retrieved from reference TRBV28 and TRBJ2-7, is DVKVTQSSRYLVKRTGEKVFLECVQDMDHENMFWYRQDPGLGLRLIYFSYDVKMKEKGDIPEGYSVSREKKERFSLILESASTNQTSMYLCASTRRTSGSSYEQYFGPGTRLTVT.

This clone has more than one count but fewer than ten. This chain joins TRBV20-1 and TRBJ2-7, with D perhaps matching TRBD2 (6 bases). CDR3 length: 11 residues. V was trimmed by 6 bases and J by 5 bases, leaving 11 bases between them. Germline V CDR1 and CDR2: DFQATT, SNEGSKA (reference sequence). The CDR3 region is CSARLVDEQYF. The CDR3 region has the DNA TGCAGTGCGAGACTAGTAGACGAGCAGTACTTC.

This chain connects TRBV7-2 to TRBJ2-5; TRBD1 aligns across 12 bases. The CDR3 has 16 residues. The ends lost 5 bases at V and 5 bases at J; junction bases unmatched: 9. In germline, CDR1 is SGHTA, CDR2 FQGNSA. The CDR3: CASSPPGTGGRETQYF. CDR3 bases: TGTGCCAGCAGCCCACCCGGGACAGGGGGCAGGGAGACCCAGTACTTC.

This sequence joins TRBV5-4 and TRBJ1-3; D call uncertain. The CDR3 is 16 residues long. Trimming shortened V by 1 base and J by 0 bases, and 11 bases separated the two germline ends. Per the germline V gene, CDR1 is SGHNT and CDR2 is YYREEE (reference sequence). The DNA of the CDR3 is TGTGCCAGCAGCTTGTTCGGACTTAGCTCTGGAAACACCATATATTTT. It yields the protein CASSLFGLSSGNTIYF. Together with reference TRBV5-4 and TRBJ1-3, the CDR3 gives the full variable domain: ETGVTQSPTHLIKTRGQQVTLRCSSQSGHNTVSWYQQALGQGPQFIFQYYREEENGRGNFPPRFSGLQFPNYSSELNVNALELDDSALYLCASSLFGLSSGNTIYFGEGSWLTVV.

The CDR3 loop reads CASSPWTGRFTDTQYF. CDR3 DNA: TGTGCCAGCAGCCCTTGGACAGGGAGATTCACAGATACGCAGTATTTT. J is TRBJ2-3 and V is TRBV14; 8 bases map to TRBD1. V shed 4 bases, J shed 2 bases, and the junction held 8 bases outside the gene matches. Germline CDR1 and CDR2: SGHDN and FVKESK. The CDR3 has 16 amino acids. The whole variable domain, remainder taken from reference TRBV14 and TRBJ2-3, is EAGVTQFPSHSVIEKGQTVTLRCDPISGHDNLYWYRRVMGKEIKFLLHFVKESKQDESGMPNNRFLAERTGGTYSTLKVQPAELEDSGVYFCASSPWTGRFTDTQYFGPGTRLTVL.

The rearrangement joins TRBV13 to TRBJ2-1; 8 bases are a match to TRBD2. J gave up 0 bases and V 3 bases, and 16 bases lay outside the gene matches. Germline V gene lookup returns CDR1 PRHDT and CDR2 FYEKMQ (reference sequence). The CDR3 is 20 residues long. The CDR3 DNA sequence: TGTGCCAGCAGCTTGCTTAGTTTCCTCGCGGGAGGACGCTCCTACAATGAGCAGTTCTTC. It encodes CASSLLSFLAGGRSYNEQFF.

The chain employs TRBV3-1 (or the pseudogene TRBV3-2) and TRBJ2-5; possible D gene TRBD1, 5 bases. The CDR3 totals 14 residues. Germline V gene lookup returns CDR1 LGHDT and CDR2 YNNKEL (reference sequence). V was clipped by 4 bases and J by 4 bases, with 13 bases between them. The CDR3 DNA reads TGTGCCAGCAGCCCTCGAAATAGGGGAGAGACCCAGTACTTC. It specifies CASSPRNRGETQYF.

V and J are TRBV5-4 and TRBJ1-1, with D possibly matching TRBD1 (5 bases). Between the trimmed V and J ends, which lost 0 bases and 5 bases, there was a span of 8 bases. This CDR3 contains 13 residues. The germline V gene has CDR1 SGHNT and CDR2 YYREEE (reference sequence). CDR3 nucleotide sequence: TGTGCCAGCAGCTTGGGGGGGAGGACTGAAGCTTTCTTT. It encodes CASSLGGRTEAFF.

V is TRBV7-2 and J is TRBJ2-3, with D possibly TRBD1 on 5 matching bases. This CDR3 has 15 residues. Trimming took off 3 bases at V and 5 bases at J, with 15 bases between the two ends. CDR1 is SGHTA, CDR2 FQGNSA, per germline. The CDR3 spells CASSFGQGGVDTQYF. The DNA of the CDR3 is TGTGCCAGCAGCTTCGGGCAGGGTGGTGTAGATACGCAGTATTTT.

This clone was seen once. The V and J genes are TRBV10-1 and TRBJ2-1; 8 bases line up with TRBD2. V was pared by 11 bases and J by 3 bases, with 21 bases of the junction left unmatched. The length of the CDR3 is 18 residues. CDR1 is WNHNN, CDR2 SYGVQD, per germline (reference sequence). This chain's CDR3 is CAGRSSGGPHKLYNEQFF. CDR3 nucleotides: TGCGCCGGTAGGTCCAGCGGGGGCCCCCACAAACTCTACAATGAGCAGTTCTTC.

J is TRBJ1-3 and V is TRBV4-2, with D perhaps TRBD1 (5 bases). Looked up from germline, CDR1 is LGHNA and CDR2 is YNFKEQ. The V gene lost 2 bases and the J gene lost 4 bases, with 9 bases spanning the gap. The CDR3 has 14 amino acids. CDR3 DNA: TGTGCCAGCAGCCAACGGGGGGTGGGAAACACCATATATTTT. Its translation: CASSQRGVGNTIYF.

This sequence joins TRBV19 and TRBJ2-3; 10 nucleotides match TRBD1. V was clipped by 4 bases and J by 2 bases; unmatched bases: 6. This CDR3 comprises 16 residues. Germline CDR1 LNHDA, CDR2 SQIVND (reference sequence). The CDR3: CASSTRQGASTDTQYF. DNA of the CDR3: TGTGCCAGTAGTACACGACAGGGGGCATCCACAGATACGCAGTATTTT.

The chain couples TRBV7-2 to TRBJ1-2; 8 bases match TRBD1. The J segment lost 5 bases and the V segment lost 2 bases, leaving 4 bases of the junction unmatched. CDR1 and CDR2 from the germline V gene are SGHTA and FQGNSA. The CDR3 totals 14 residues. Here the CDR3 DNA reads TGTGCCAGCAGCTTACAAGACAGGGGTTATGGCTACACCTTC. This gives the protein CASSLQDRGYGYTF.